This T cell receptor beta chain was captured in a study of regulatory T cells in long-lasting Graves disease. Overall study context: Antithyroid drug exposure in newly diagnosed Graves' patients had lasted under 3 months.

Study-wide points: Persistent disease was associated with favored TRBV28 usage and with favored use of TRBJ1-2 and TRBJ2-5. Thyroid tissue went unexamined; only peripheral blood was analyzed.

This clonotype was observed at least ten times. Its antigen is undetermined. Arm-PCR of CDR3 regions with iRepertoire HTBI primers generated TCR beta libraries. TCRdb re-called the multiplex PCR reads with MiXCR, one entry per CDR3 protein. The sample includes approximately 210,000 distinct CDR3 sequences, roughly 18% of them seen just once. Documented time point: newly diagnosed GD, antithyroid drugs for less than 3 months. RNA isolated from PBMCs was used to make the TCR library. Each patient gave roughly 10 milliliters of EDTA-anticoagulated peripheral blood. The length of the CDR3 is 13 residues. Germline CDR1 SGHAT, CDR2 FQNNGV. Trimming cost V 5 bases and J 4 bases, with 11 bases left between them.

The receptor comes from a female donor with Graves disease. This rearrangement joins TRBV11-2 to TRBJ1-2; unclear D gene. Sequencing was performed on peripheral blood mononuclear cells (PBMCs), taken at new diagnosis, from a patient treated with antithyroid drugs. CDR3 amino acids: CASSQDGIYGYTF. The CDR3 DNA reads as TGTGCCAGCAGCCAGGACGGTATCTATGGCTACACCTTC.